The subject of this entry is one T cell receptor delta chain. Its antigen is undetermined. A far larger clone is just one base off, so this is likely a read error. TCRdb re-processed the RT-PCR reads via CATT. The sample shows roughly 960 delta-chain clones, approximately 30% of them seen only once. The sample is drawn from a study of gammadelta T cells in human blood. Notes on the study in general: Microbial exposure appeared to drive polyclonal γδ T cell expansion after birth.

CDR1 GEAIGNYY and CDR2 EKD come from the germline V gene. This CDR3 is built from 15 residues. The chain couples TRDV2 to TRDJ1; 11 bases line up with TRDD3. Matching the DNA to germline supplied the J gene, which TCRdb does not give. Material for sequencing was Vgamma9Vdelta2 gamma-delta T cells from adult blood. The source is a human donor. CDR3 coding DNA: TGTGCCTGTGATGGACTGGGGGATAGAGACGATAGACTCATCTTT. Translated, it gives CACDGLGDRDDRLIF.